These T cell receptor beta chains were read from a single sample in a study of shared clonotypes between healthy human individuals. Assay used: immunoSEQ multiplex PCR; TCRdb lists only in-frame clones, some missing. Here the sample spans approximately 2.3 million clones, approximately 93% being singletons. The specimen sequenced was naive CD4+ T cells from PBMCs. The receptors come from a young man in good health. Some clones in this sample may be carry-over from other donors' samples. Both conserved end residues are part of each CDR3. Fields, in order: J gene, D gene, V gene, clone size, CDR3 protein, CDR3 DNA. A D gene is named only where the DNA matches it firmly. Size is stated for part of the rows, as once, few or many counts, or as a class when the clone is expanded.

j_gene: TRBJ2-2
d_gene: -
v_gene: TRBV5-1
abundance: -
CDR3aa: CASSSPFGRLTGELFF
CDR3nt: TGCGCCAGCAGCTCCCCATTCGGCCGACTAACCGGGGAGCTGTTTTTT

j_gene: TRBJ2-7
d_gene: -
v_gene: TRBV18
abundance: -
CDR3aa: CASSPLPGVDEQYF
CDR3nt: TGTGCCAGCTCACCCCTTCCTGGGGTTGACGAGCAGTACTTC

j_gene: TRBJ1-5
d_gene: -
v_gene: TRBV4-2
abundance: -
CDR3aa: CASSPFPGGSNQPQHF
CDR3nt: TGTGCCAGCAGCCCCTTCCCGGGGGGAAGCAATCAGCCCCAGCATTTT

j_gene: TRBJ1-4
d_gene: -
v_gene: TRBV25-1
abundance: -
CDR3aa: CASSDAQGPNEKLFF
CDR3nt: TGTGCCAGCAGTGATGCGCAGGGTCCTAATGAAAAACTGTTTTTT

j_gene: TRBJ1-1
d_gene: -
v_gene: TRBV30
abundance: -
CDR3aa: CAWKETQVNTEAFF
CDR3nt: TGTGCCTGGAAGGAAACACAGGTGAACACTGAAGCTTTCTTT

j_gene: TRBJ1-1
d_gene: -
v_gene: TRBV4-1
abundance: -
CDR3aa: CASSQEPNTEAFF
CDR3nt: TGCGCCAGCAGCCAAGAACCGAACACTGAAGCTTTCTTT

j_gene: TRBJ2-2
d_gene: -
v_gene: TRBV6-1
abundance: -
CDR3aa: CASSGQPSNGELFF
CDR3nt: TGTGCCAGCAGTGGACAGCCCTCGAACGGGGAGCTGTTTTTT

j_gene: TRBJ2-5
d_gene: TRBD2
v_gene: TRBV9
abundance: -
CDR3aa: CASSVAPLAGRTQYF
CDR3nt: TGTGCCAGCAGCGTAGCTCCCCTAGCGGGTAGAACCCAGTACTTC

j_gene: TRBJ2-7
d_gene: -
v_gene: TRBV5-5
abundance: -
CDR3aa: CASSLAPDSSYEQYF
CDR3nt: TGTGCCAGCAGCTTGGCCCCGGACAGTTCCTACGAGCAGTACTTC

j_gene: TRBJ1-1
d_gene: -
v_gene: TRBV5-1
abundance: -
CDR3aa: CASSLIGNTEAFF
CDR3nt: TGCGCCAGCAGCTTGATAGGGAACACTGAAGCTTTCTTT

j_gene: TRBJ1-1
d_gene: -
v_gene: TRBV6-1
abundance: -
CDR3aa: CASSSPIVNTEAFF
CDR3nt: TGTGCCAGCAGTTCTCCCATTGTAAACACTGAAGCTTTCTTT

j_gene: TRBJ1-2
d_gene: -
v_gene: TRBV28
abundance: -
CDR3aa: CASSLRDVTGYTF
CDR3nt: TGTGCCAGCAGTTTAAGGGACGTCACTGGCTACACCTTC

j_gene: TRBJ1-1
d_gene: TRBD1
v_gene: TRBV6-5
abundance: -
CDR3aa: CASRRDSGNTEAFF
CDR3nt: TGTGCCAGCAGGAGGGACAGCGGGAACACTGAAGCTTTCTTT

j_gene: TRBJ2-7
d_gene: TRBD2
v_gene: TRBV5-1
abundance: -
CDR3aa: CASSPGPSSGRTYEQYF
CDR3nt: TGCGCCAGCAGCCCGGGCCCCTCTAGCGGGAGAACCTACGAGCAGTACTTC

j_gene: TRBJ2-6
d_gene: -
v_gene: TRBV7-2
abundance: -
CDR3aa: CASSSPGQSSGANVLTF
CDR3nt: TGTGCCAGCAGCTCCCCCGGGCAGAGCTCTGGGGCCAACGTCCTGACTTTC

j_gene: TRBJ2-3
d_gene: TRBD2
v_gene: TRBV4-2
abundance: -
CDR3aa: CASSQPSGASTDTQYF
CDR3nt: TGTGCCAGCAGCCAACCTAGCGGGGCCAGCACAGATACGCAGTATTTT

j_gene: TRBJ1-1
d_gene: -
v_gene: TRBV19
abundance: -
CDR3aa: CASSIEGGRDTEAFF
CDR3nt: TGTGCCAGTAGTATAGAAGGGGGACGTGACACTGAAGCTTTCTTT

j_gene: TRBJ2-6
d_gene: TRBD1
v_gene: TRBV28
abundance: -
CDR3aa: CASSLGALDRGPGANVLTF
CDR3nt: TGTGCCAGCAGTTTAGGGGCGTTGGACAGGGGGCCTGGGGCCAACGTCCTGACTTTC

j_gene: TRBJ2-1
d_gene: TRBD2
v_gene: TRBV27
abundance: -
CDR3aa: CASSLPIKGGRITGNEQFF
CDR3nt: TGTGCCAGCAGTTTGCCCATTAAGGGCGGGAGGATTACTGGCAATGAGCAGTTCTTC

j_gene: TRBJ2-7
d_gene: -
v_gene: TRBV18
abundance: -
CDR3aa: CASSLAENYEQYF
CDR3nt: TGTGCCAGCTCATTGGCAGAGAACTACGAGCAGTACTTC

j_gene: TRBJ2-1
d_gene: TRBD2
v_gene: TRBV7-6
abundance: -
CDR3aa: CASSFSPDRTSGSHNEQFF
CDR3nt: TGTGCCAGCAGCTTCTCCCCAGACCGGACTAGCGGGAGTCACAATGAGCAGTTCTTC

j_gene: TRBJ1-5
d_gene: TRBD1
v_gene: TRBV6-6
abundance: -
CDR3aa: CASSYTGGNQPQHF
CDR3nt: TGTGCCAGCAGTTATACAGGGGGCAATCAGCCCCAGCATTTT

j_gene: TRBJ2-5
d_gene: -
v_gene: TRBV5-1
abundance: -
CDR3aa: CASSLWGIETQYF
CDR3nt: TGCGCCAGCAGCTTGTGGGGGATTGAGACCCAGTACTTC

j_gene: TRBJ1-5
d_gene: TRBD1
v_gene: TRBV19
abundance: -
CDR3aa: CASISDRAQNQPQHF
CDR3nt: TGTGCCAGTATATCGGACAGGGCCCAGAATCAGCCCCAGCATTTT

j_gene: TRBJ1-1
d_gene: TRBD1
v_gene: TRBV5-8
abundance: -
CDR3aa: CASSLDRGAWMNTEAFF
CDR3nt: TGTGCCAGCAGCTTAGACAGGGGGGCTTGGATGAACACTGAAGCTTTCTTT

j_gene: TRBJ2-5
d_gene: TRBD1
v_gene: TRBV5-1
abundance: -
CDR3aa: CASSPRTGRETQYF
CDR3nt: TGCGCCAGCAGCCCACGGACAGGGCGGGAGACCCAGTACTTC

j_gene: TRBJ2-1
d_gene: -
v_gene: TRBV15
abundance: once
CDR3aa: CATSRDRDNEQFF
CDR3nt: TGTGCCACCAGCAGAGACAGGGACAATGAGCAGTTCTTC

j_gene: TRBJ2-1
d_gene: TRBD2
v_gene: TRBV29-1
abundance: -
CDR3aa: CSVVARTSGSFEQFF
CDR3nt: TGCAGCGTTGTCGCTCGGACTAGCGGGAGTTTTGAGCAGTTCTTC